This TCR beta chain was obtained from a study of cytomegalovirus exposure and HLA in healthy donors. Details on this clone: Its specificity is unknown.

Each donor was nominally healthy when sampled (though unrecorded immune exposures were likely). Trimming shortened V by 4 bases and J by 0 bases, and 14 bases separated the two germline ends. CDR1 and CDR2 (germline): SGHRS, YFSETQ. There are 15 residues in the CDR3. Amplification used 60 Vbeta primers and 13 Jbeta primers. The method was immunoSEQ multiplex PCR; TCRdb's version includes in-frame clones alone and lacks a portion of them. Of over 200,000 clones in the sample, about 89% are singletons; the top ten hold 1%. Study-wide results and limits: Most TCR sequences were seen very rarely across donors, but some public TCRs occurred in many.

The sequence derives from a woman younger than 35 in good health and CMV-seronegative. This chain connects TRBV5-1 to TRBJ2-7; D is perhaps TRBD2 (6 bases). Sequences were obtained from PBMCs. CDR3 residues: CASSRAGTLSYEQYF. DNA of the CDR3: TGCGCCAGCAGCCGCGCGGGAACCCTCTCCTACGAGCAGTACTTC.